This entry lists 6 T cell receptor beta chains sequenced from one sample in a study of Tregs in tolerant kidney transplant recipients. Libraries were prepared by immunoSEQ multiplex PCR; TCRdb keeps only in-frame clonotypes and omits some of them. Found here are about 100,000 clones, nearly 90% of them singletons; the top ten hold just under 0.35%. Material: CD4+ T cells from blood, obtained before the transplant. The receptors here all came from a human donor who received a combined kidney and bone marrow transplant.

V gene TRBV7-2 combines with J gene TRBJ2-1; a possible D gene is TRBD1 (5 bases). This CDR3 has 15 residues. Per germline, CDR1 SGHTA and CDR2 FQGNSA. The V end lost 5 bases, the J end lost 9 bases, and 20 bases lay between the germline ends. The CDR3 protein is CASSPLFRVRSEQFF. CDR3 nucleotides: TGTGCCAGCAGCCCGTTATTCAGGGTCAGGAGTGAGCAGTTCTTC. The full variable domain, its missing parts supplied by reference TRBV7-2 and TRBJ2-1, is GAGVSQSPSNKVTEKGKDVELRCDPISGHTALYWYRQSLGQGLEFLIYFQGNSAPDKSGLPSDRFSAERTGGSVSTLTIQRTQQEDSAVYLCASSPLFRVRSEQFFGPGTRLTVL.

Here the CDR3 reads CASEESRGTEAFF. CDR3 nucleotide sequence: TGTGCCAGTGAGGAATCTAGGGGGACTGAAGCTTTCTTT. This chain joins TRBV28 and TRBJ1-1, with a tentative D call TRBD1 (6 bases). Germline V gives CDR1 MDHEN, CDR2 SYDVKM. This CDR3 comprises 13 residues. Deletions cut 9 bases from V and 5 bases from J, with 16 bases between.

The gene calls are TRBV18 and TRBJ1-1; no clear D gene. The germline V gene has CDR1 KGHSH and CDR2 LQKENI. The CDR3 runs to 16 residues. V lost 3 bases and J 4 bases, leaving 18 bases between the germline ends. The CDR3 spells CASSPVPKQITTEAFF. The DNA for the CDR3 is TGTGCCAGCTCACCCGTCCCTAAACAGATAACCACTGAAGCTTTCTTT.

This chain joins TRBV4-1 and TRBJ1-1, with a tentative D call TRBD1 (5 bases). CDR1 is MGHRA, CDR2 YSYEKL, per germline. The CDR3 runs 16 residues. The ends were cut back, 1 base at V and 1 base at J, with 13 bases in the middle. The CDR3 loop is CASSQAQGHANTEAFF. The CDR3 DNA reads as TGCGCCAGCAGCCAAGCCCAAGGACACGCGAACACTGAAGCTTTCTTT.

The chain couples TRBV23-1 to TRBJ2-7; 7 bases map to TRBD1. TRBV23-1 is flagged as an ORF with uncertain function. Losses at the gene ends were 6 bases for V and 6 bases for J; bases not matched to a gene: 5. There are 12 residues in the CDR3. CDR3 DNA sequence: TGCGCCAGCAGCCAGGGGACAGTCGAGCAGTACTTC. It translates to CASSQGTVEQYF.

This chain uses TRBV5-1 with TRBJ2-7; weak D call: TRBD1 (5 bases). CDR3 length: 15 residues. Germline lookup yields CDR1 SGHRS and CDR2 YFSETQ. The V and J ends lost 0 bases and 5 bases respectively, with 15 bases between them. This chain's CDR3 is CASSLERQGGHEQYF. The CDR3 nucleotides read TGCGCCAGCAGCTTGGAACGGCAGGGCGGCCACGAGCAGTACTTC.